Shown below are 8 T cell receptor beta chains from a single sample sequenced in a study of T cell repertoires in cytomegalovirus infection. MiXCR, run by TCRdb on the reads, gives a single entry per CDR3 protein. Here the sample spans fewer than 300,000 distinct CDR3 sequences, roughly 23% being singletons. The sequenced sample was PBMCs. The receptors were gathered from a human donor in good health (CMV status not recorded). Some clones in this sample may be carry-over from other donors' samples.

The chain's CDR3 is CASSYKESTDTQYF. The CDR3, as DNA: TGTGCCAGCAGTTACAAGGAAAGCACAGATACGCAGTATTTT. V and J are TRBV6-5 and TRBJ2-3; D gene uncertain. Germline CDR1 MNHEY, CDR2 SVGAGI. Trimming cost V 2 bases and J 0 bases, with 6 bases left between them. There are 14 residues in the CDR3.

This clonotype came up many times. This chain joins TRBV27 and TRBJ1-5, with 7 bases fitting TRBD1. V was clipped by 6 bases and J by 2 bases; unmatched bases: 10. In germline, CDR1 is MNHEY, CDR2 SMNVEV (reference sequence). The CDR3 extends over 16 amino acids. The CDR3: CASSRDRASGNQPQHF. DNA of the CDR3: TGTGCCAGCAGCCGCGACAGGGCGTCGGGCAATCAGCCCCAGCATTTT.

This clonotype has more than one count but fewer than ten. The CDR3 protein is CSVGFRYRGFNQPQHF. As DNA, the CDR3 is TGCAGCGTTGGTTTTCGGTACAGGGGATTCAATCAGCCCCAGCATTTT. V gene TRBV29-1 combines with J gene TRBJ1-5, with 7 bases that match TRBD1. The germline CDR1 and CDR2 sequences are SQVTM and ANQGSEA. V was clipped by 4 bases and J by 3 bases; unmatched bases: 12. The length of the CDR3 is 16 residues.

This clonotype came up many times. This chain connects TRBV7-2 to TRBJ2-5; the match to TRBD1 covers 7 bases. CDR3 length equals 14 residues. The V gene's germline CDR1 is SGHTA and CDR2 FQGNSA. Trimming removed 5 bases from V and 7 bases from J; junction bases left unmatched: 10. The CDR3 DNA follows: TGTGCCAGCAGCCAAACAGGGGCCACGGCGACCCAGTACTTC. Amino acid sequence: CASSQTGATATQYF. The entire variable domain, with the rest obtained from reference TRBV7-2 and TRBJ2-5, is as follows: GAGVSQSPSNKVTEKGKDVELRCDPISGHTALYWYRQSLGQGLEFLIYFQGNSAPDKSGLPSDRFSAERTGGSVSTLTIQRTQQEDSAVYLCASSQTGATATQYFGPGTRLLVL.

J is TRBJ1-6 and V is TRBV7-2; 9 bases are a match to TRBD1. Germline CDR1 SGHTA, CDR2 FQGNSA. V trimming: 3 bases; J trimming: 9 bases; junction bases outside the gene matches: 6. There are 15 residues in the CDR3. CDR3: CASSFYRDRASPLHF. In nucleotides, the CDR3 is TGTGCCAGCAGCTTTTACCGGGACAGGGCTTCACCCCTCCACTTT.

This clonotype appeared many times. The gene calls are TRBV12-3 or TRBV12-4 and TRBJ2-5, with TRBD1 identical over 7 bases. Trimming cost V 5 bases and J 0 bases; bases outside gene matches: 15. There are 18 residues in the CDR3. The CDR3 is CASSLTIGQGENQETQYF. DNA for the CDR3: TGTGCCAGCAGTCTAACGATAGGGCAGGGGGAGAACCAAGAGACCCAGTACTTC.

This clonotype has at least ten counts. V is TRBV7-6 and J is TRBJ2-1; D gene ambiguous. The CDR3 runs to 15 residues. Germline CDR1 reads SGHVS; CDR2 reads FNYEAQ. Trimming took off 1 base at V and 2 bases at J, with 9 bases between the two ends. The CDR3 spells CASSLERRTYNEQFF. Here the CDR3 DNA reads TGTGCCAGCAGCTTAGAGAGACGGACCTACAATGAGCAGTTCTTC.

This clonotype was seen at least ten times. The V and J genes are TRBV7-2 and TRBJ1-2; D might be TRBD1 (5 bases). Germline CDR1 SGHTA, CDR2 FQGNSA. The CDR3 is made up of 14 amino acids. The V end lost 4 bases, the J end lost 8 bases, and 17 bases lay between the germline ends. The DNA for the CDR3 is TGTGCCAGCAGCTCAGACGGCAGGGCGGCCGGCTACACCTTC. Its translation is CASSSDGRAAGYTF.